This is a list of T cell receptor beta chains from one sample in a study of shared clonotypes between healthy human individuals. Clones were sequenced by immunoSEQ multiplex PCR, and TCRdb holds only the in-frame ones, with some missing. In the table there are 450,000 to 700,000 clones, about 95% of which are singletons. Sample: naive CD8+ T cells sorted from blood. All receptors come from a woman in her thirties in good health. The CDR3 runs from the conserved cysteine through the conserved F or W. A D gene is named only where the DNA matches it firmly. The size entry is marked missing in some rows and otherwise reads once, few, many or a size class.

j_call v_call d_call clone_size cdr3_nt cdr3_aa
TRBJ2-7 TRBV4-1 - - TGCGCCAGCAGCCAAGTCCGGAGCTCCTACGAGCAGTACTTC CASSQVRSSYEQYF
TRBJ2-5 TRBV7-9 - once TGTGCCAGCAGCTTAGAGCAGGGTCCGAGGGCCCAGTACTTC CASSLEQGPRAQYF
TRBJ2-3 TRBV10-2 - - TGCGCCAGCAGCGCCCCGCCAGATACGCAGTATTTT CASSAPPDTQYF
TRBJ2-6 TRBV6-1 - - TGTGCCAGCAGTGAAGCGGGGCAGGATTACTCTGGGGCCAACGTCCTGACTTTC CASSEAGQDYSGANVLTF
TRBJ2-1 TRBV9 - - TGTGCCAGCAGCCCTGACTATGAGCAGTTCTTC CASSPDYEQFF
TRBJ2-7 TRBV27 TRBD1 - TGTGCCAGCAGTCCTGGACAGGGTATAGAGCAGTACTTC CASSPGQGIEQYF
TRBJ2-1 TRBV29-1 TRBD2 - TGCAGCGTACCCGGACTAGCGGGGGCCATCACAGCCTACAATGAGCAGTTCTTC CSVPGLAGAITAYNEQFF
TRBJ2-7 TRBV2 - - TGTGCCAGCAACAAAGACCGGGACGGAAGCTCCTACGAGCAGTACTTC CASNKDRDGSSYEQYF
TRBJ1-5 TRBV28 - - TGTGCCAGCAGTATAATTCAGAATCAGCCCCAGCATTTT CASSIIQNQPQHF
TRBJ2-7 TRBV27 - - TGTGCCAGCAGTTTTGTAGATTCCTACGAGCAGTACTTC CASSFVDSYEQYF
TRBJ1-6 TRBV27 - - TGTGCCAGCAGCAAAAGCGGGTTGCACCTCCACTTT CASSKSGLHLHF
TRBJ1-1 TRBV11-3 - - TGTGCCAGCAGCGTAGGGACCACTGAAGCTTTCTTT CASSVGTTEAFF
TRBJ1-5 TRBV21-1 - - TGTGCCAGCAGCAGTTGGACGGTGTATAGCAATCAGCCCCAGCATTTT CASSSWTVYSNQPQHF
TRBJ1-1 TRBV6-5 TRBD1 - TGTGCCAGCAGTTACCAGACAGGGGCGGGTGAAGCTTTCTTT CASSYQTGAGEAFF
TRBJ1-4 TRBV19 - - TGTGCCAGTAGTACGACTTTCGGGGGTTCAAATGAAAAACTGTTTTTT CASSTTFGGSNEKLFF
TRBJ2-7 TRBV28 - - TGTGCCAGCTACTCTCGAGGAGCCTACGAGCAGTACTTC CASYSRGAYEQYF
TRBJ2-2 TRBV30 - - TGTGCCTCCTTTCCCGGACGGGAGCAGAGTGCCGGGGAGCTGTTTTTT CASFPGREQSAGELFF
TRBJ1-4 TRBV27 TRBD1 - TGTGCCAGCAGTACAGGGGGGGAAAAACTGTTTTTT CASSTGGEKLFF
TRBJ2-3 TRBV15 - - TGTGCCACCAGCAGATATGGCGGCGGCGACTACAACACAGATACGCAGTATTTT CATSRYGGGDYNTDTQYF
TRBJ1-3 TRBV5-1 TRBD1 - TGCGCCAGCAGCCCACGGACAGGGGGTTCTGGAAACACCATATATTTT CASSPRTGGSGNTIYF
TRBJ1-3 TRBV7-9 - once TGTGCCAGCAGCCCCCCCGGATTCGGGACCAAAAATTTAAACACCATATATTTT CASSPPGFGTKNLNTIYF
TRBJ1-2 TRBV28 - few TGTGCCAGCACTAATGGGGAGGTACCTAACTATGGCTACACCTTC CASTNGEVPNYGYTF
TRBJ2-6 TRBV28 - - TGTGCCAGCAGTCTAGACCGCTCCGGGGCCGGGGCCAACGTCCTGACTTTC CASSLDRSGAGANVLTF
TRBJ1-1 TRBV6-5 - - TGTGCCAGCAGTTACCTACCACGGGGCTCGACTGAAGCTTTCTTT CASSYLPRGSTEAFF
TRBJ2-1 TRBV19 TRBD2 - TGTGCCAGTAGTATAGTAGGTTCGGGAGGTAACAACAATGAGCAGTTCTTC CASSIVGSGGNNNEQFF
TRBJ2-7 TRBV19 TRBD2 - TGTGCCAGTAGTATCCGCGGGGGACTTAACGAGCAGTACTTC CASSIRGGLNEQYF
TRBJ2-5 TRBV4-1 TRBD1 - TGCGCCAGCAGCTCGGGACAGGGAAAAGAGACCCAGTACTTC CASSSGQGKETQYF